The T cell receptor (beta chain) under discussion was sequenced for a study of T cells in localized non-small cell lung cancer. The assay was immunoSEQ multiplex PCR, and TCRdb's table has in-frame clones only and misses some. The sample lists around 70,000 clones; 85% to 90% were seen once. Germline loops: CDR1 SGHVS, CDR2 FQNEAQ. CDR3 length equals 14 residues. V lost 3 bases to trimming and J lost 6 bases, with 11 bases between them. To note about this clone: Antigen: not known.

Study-level points and caveats: There was higher T cell clonality in uninvolved adjacent lung than in tumor, and it was highest there.

The chain couples TRBV7-8 to TRBJ2-2; the D is unclear. The TCR was taken from a male donor older than 55 with stage III squamous cell lung carcinoma. This specimen consisted of peripheral blood, obtained before any cancer treatment. The CDR3 coding sequence is TGTGCCAGCAGCTTGGTAACCGGCTCCGGGGAGCTGTTTTTT. Protein product: CASSLVTGSGELFF. The full variable domain, completed using reference TRBV7-8 and TRBJ2-2, is GAGVSQSPRYKVAKRGQDVALRCDPISGHVSLFWYQQALGQGPEFLTYFQNEAQLDKSGLPSDRFFAERPEGSVSTLKIQRTQQEDSAVYLCASSLVTGSGELFFGEGSRLTVL.